Presented here are 21 T cell receptor beta chains from one specimen sequenced in a study of CXCR3 chemokines and chemotherapy response in bladder cancer. One entry per CDR3 protein results from TCRdb running MiXCR on the PCR reads. Found here are more than 10,000 distinct CDR3 sequences, around 11% of them singletons; the top ten hold 25% to 30%. The material was obtained from a patient whose treatment included neoadjuvant chemotherapy. The receptors were sampled from a human donor with bladder cancer that did not respond to neoadjuvant chemotherapy.

This clonotype came up many times. V is TRBV28 and J is TRBJ1-2; D unresolved. CDR3 size: 15 residues. V dropped 3 bases and J dropped 5 bases, with 16 bases sitting between them. The germline CDR1 and CDR2 sequences are MDHEN and SYDVKM. The CDR3 sequence is CASSLASETPYGYTF. CDR3 in DNA: TGTGCCAGCAGTTTGGCTTCGGAGACCCCTTATGGCTACACCTTC.

This clonotype was observed many times. The rearrangement joins TRBV5-5 to TRBJ2-3; 7 nucleotides match TRBD1. The CDR3 is 14 residues long. Germline V gene lookup returns CDR1 SGHKS and CDR2 YYEKEE (reference sequence). The J segment lost 0 bases and the V segment lost 3 bases, leaving 1 base of the junction unmatched. The CDR3 sequence is CASSWDSSTDTQYF. CDR3 DNA sequence: TGTGCCAGCAGCTGGGACAGTAGCACAGATACGCAGTATTTT.

This clonotype was counted at least ten times. This chain joins TRBV19 and TRBJ2-4; the D is unclear. The CDR3 extends over 11 amino acids. CDR1 and CDR2 from the germline V gene are LNHDA and SQIVND (reference sequence). Trimming took 6 bases from V and 5 from J, leaving 5 bases between them. The CDR3 DNA follows: TGTGCCAGTAGGGGCGAAAACATTCAGTACTTC. Residues: CASRGENIQYF.

This clonotype was detected many times. This chain uses TRBV6-1 with TRBJ1-2; D is perhaps TRBD1 (5 bases). Germline-derived CDR1 and CDR2 are MNHNS and SASEGT. V dropped 4 bases and J dropped 0 bases, with 15 bases sitting between them. This CDR3 region has 16 residues. CDR3 DNA: TGTGCCAGCAGTGCTGGCCCAGGGAAGACTAACTATGGCTACACCTTC. Translating gives CASSAGPGKTNYGYTF.

By share of the sample, this clonotype is medium-sized. This chain uses TRBV10-3 with TRBJ1-1; 8 nucleotides line up with TRBD1. The CDR3 sequence is 14 residues long. V lost 6 bases and J lost 1; bases outside the gene matches: 4. From germline, CDR1 is ENHRY and CDR2 SYGVKD. The CDR3 DNA reads TGTGCCATCAGCCTTGACAGGGGGAACACTGAAGCTTTCTTT. This gives the protein CAISLDRGNTEAFF.

This clonotype came up many times. The J gene is TRBJ1-2, the V gene TRBV15; D is unresolved. The germline V gene has CDR1 LNHNV and CDR2 YYDKDF (reference sequence). The CDR3 length is 13 residues. Trimming stripped 0 bases from V and 4 bases from J, with 6 bases between. The CDR3: CATSRELTYGYTF. The CDR3 nucleotides read TGTGCCACCAGCAGAGAACTCACCTATGGCTACACCTTC.

This clonotype was detected many times. The chain combines TRBV19 with TRBJ2-1; D possibly corresponds to TRBD1 (5 bases). The V end was cut by 5 bases, the J end by 5 bases, with 13 bases between. The CDR3 is 14 residues long. CDR1 is LNHDA, CDR2 SQIVND, per germline (reference sequence). The CDR3 loop reads CASSPQQVNNEQFF. In DNA form, the CDR3 reads TGTGCCAGTAGTCCTCAACAGGTGAACAATGAGCAGTTCTTC.

This clonotype was counted at least ten times. V is TRBV19 and J is TRBJ1-2; 8 positions agree with TRBD1. With V trimmed by 4 bases and J by 3 bases, 1 base remained unmatched. In germline, CDR1 is LNHDA, CDR2 SQIVND (reference sequence). The CDR3 sequence is 13 residues long. In nucleotides, the CDR3 is TGTGCCAGTAGTAGACAGGGGTACTATGGCTACACCTTC. Protein: CASSRQGYYGYTF.

In its sample, this clonotype was seen many times. The V call is TRBV5-6, the J call TRBJ2-3; D is unclear. Germline V CDR1 and CDR2: SGHDT, YYEEEE. There are 12 residues in the CDR3. V gave up 0 bases and J gave up 4 bases, with 3 bases separating them. The CDR3 DNA follows: TGTGCCAGCAGCTTGGATGCAGATACGCAGTATTTT. Protein product: CASSLDADTQYF.

For this clonotype: Since a much larger clone is just one base distant, this may be a read error. The chain joins TRBV5-4 to TRBJ2-1, with D tentatively TRBD2 (6 bases). Germline CDR1 is SGHNT and CDR2 is YYREEE (reference sequence). CDR3 length: 15 residues. The CDR3 spells CAGSLGTASYNEQFF. CDR3 sequence (DNA): TGTGCCGGCAGCTTGGGGACTGCTTCCTACAATGAGCAGTTCTTC. Full variable domain (rest looked up from reference TRBV5-4 and TRBJ2-1): ETGVTQSPTHLIKTRGQQVTLRCSSQSGHNTVSWYQQALGQGPQFIFQYYREEENGRGNFPPRFSGLQFPNYSSELNVNALELDDSALYLCAGSLGTASYNEQFFGPGTRLTVL.

This clonotype was counted at least ten times. The chain couples TRBV30 to TRBJ1-6; D ambiguous. Germline V gene sequence: CDR1 GTSNPN, CDR2 SVGIG (reference sequence). V lost 3 bases and J 5 bases, leaving 14 bases between the germline ends. The CDR3 has 15 amino acids. DNA of the CDR3: TGTGCCTGGAGCACACTCAGACAAGATAATTCACCCCTCCACTTT. Translating gives CAWSTLRQDNSPLHF. The complete variable domain, with remaining parts taken from reference TRBV30 and TRBJ1-6, reads SQTIHQWPATLVQPVGSPLSLECTVEGTSNPNLYWYRQAAGRGLQLLFYSVGIGQISSEVPQNLSASRPQDRQFILSSKKLLLSDSGFYLCAWSTLRQDNSPLHFGNGTRLTVT.

A note on this clonotype: A far larger clone is a single base away, which makes a read error likely. The J gene is TRBJ2-1, the V gene TRBV7-2; D is possibly TRBD1 (6 bases). Trimming took 5 bases from V and 10 from J, leaving 21 bases between them. CDR1 and CDR2 (germline): SGHTA, FQGNSA. The CDR3 spans 15 residues. The CDR3 is CASSASQGSSYEQFF. The CDR3 bases are TGTGCCAGCAGCGCATCACAGGGAAGCTCCTACGAGCAGTTCTTC. Variable domain in full (rest from reference TRBV7-2 and TRBJ2-1): GAGVSQSPSNKVTEKGKDVELRCDPISGHTALYWYRQSLGQGLEFLIYFQGNSAPDKSGLPSDRFSAERTGGSVSTLTIQRTQQEDSAVYLCASSASQGSSYEQFFGPGTRLTVL.

In its sample, this clonotype was seen many times. The chain employs TRBV6-2 or TRBV6-3 and TRBJ1-1; D possibly corresponds to TRBD1 (5 bases). This CDR3 comprises 13 residues. Per the germline V gene, CDR1 is MNHEY and CDR2 is SVGEGT. V lost 7 bases, J lost 5 bases, and 14 bases lay in between. The CDR3 DNA sequence: TGTGCCAGCACCCGCGGGGCGAGGACTGAAGCTTTCTTT. It translates to CASTRGARTEAFF.

By frequency in the sample, this clonotype is medium-sized. The chain combines TRBV6-2 or TRBV6-3 with TRBJ2-2; a weak D match, TRBD2 (5 bases). Germline values: CDR1 MNHEY, CDR2 SVGEGT. V was trimmed by 6 bases and J by 3 bases, leaving 17 bases between them. The CDR3 has 16 amino acids. CDR3 residues: CASSPERAPDTGELFF. The CDR3 nucleotides are TGTGCCAGCAGCCCCGAGAGGGCCCCCGACACCGGGGAGCTGTTTTTT.

This clonotype occurred many times. The J gene is TRBJ1-1, the V gene TRBV6-5, with a possible D match to TRBD1 (5 bases). Germline V lookup: CDR1 MNHEY, CDR2 SVGAGI. The CDR3 consists of 17 residues. Between the trimmed V and J ends, which lost 5 bases and 4 bases, there was a span of 23 bases. The DNA for the CDR3 is TGTGCCAGCAGTCTACGGTCTGCAGGGTCTGTATTCACTGAAGCTTTCTTT. It codes for CASSLRSAGSVFTEAFF.

V usage is TRBV7-9 and J usage is TRBJ1-2; D not resolved. Looked up from germline, CDR1 is SEHNR and CDR2 is FQNEAQ (reference sequence). The CDR3 sequence is 16 residues long. Trimming took off 5 bases at V and 0 bases at J, with 16 bases between the two ends. CDR3 sequence reads: CASSPQLILANYGYTF. CDR3 nucleotide sequence: TGTGCCAGCAGCCCCCAATTAATTCTGGCTAACTATGGCTACACCTTC.

In this sample, this clonotype turned up many times. The V call is TRBV6-5, the J call TRBJ1-2; D remains unclear. Trimming shortened V by 2 bases and J by 4 bases, and 17 bases separated the two germline ends. Germline lookup yields CDR1 MNHEY and CDR2 SVGAGI. This CDR3 contains 16 residues. The CDR3 loop reads CASSYRSGGGGYGYTF. DNA for the CDR3: TGTGCCAGCAGTTACAGGAGTGGAGGCGGAGGCTATGGCTACACCTTC.

This clonotype was observed at least ten times. The chain recombines TRBV29-1 with TRBJ2-7; TRBD1 agrees at 7 bases. Unmatched junction bases numbered 11, after V lost 7 bases and J lost 5 bases. The CDR3 consists of 13 residues. The germline V gene has CDR1 SQVTM and CDR2 ANQGSEA. The CDR3 region has the DNA TGCAGCGGAGGTTCGACAGGGCGCAACGAGCAGTACTTC. Protein: CSGGSTGRNEQYF.

This clonotype came up many times. V and J are TRBV20-1 and TRBJ1-2; 7 bases are a match to TRBD1. CDR3 length equals 13 residues. Germline V gene lookup returns CDR1 DFQATT and CDR2 SNEGSKA (reference sequence). V shed 3 bases and J 4 bases; nucleotides not matched to a gene: 5. CDR3 sequence reads: CSASQGDGYGYTF. The DNA of the CDR3 is TGCAGTGCTAGTCAGGGGGACGGCTATGGCTACACCTTC.

This clonotype was seen at least ten times. This sequence joins TRBV6-2 or TRBV6-3 and TRBJ2-3; 7 positions agree with TRBD1. The CDR3 totals 15 residues. In germline, CDR1 is MNHEY, CDR2 SVGEGT. After removal of 2 bases from V and 2 bases from J, the junction contained 4 bases not matched to a gene. Written as DNA, the CDR3 is TGTGCCAGCAGTTACGGTCAGGGGGTCACAGATACGCAGTATTTT. Protein product: CASSYGQGVTDTQYF.

The gene calls are TRBV27 and TRBJ1-1, with D possibly TRBD1 on 5 matching bases. The V end lost 5 bases, the J end lost 11 bases, and 18 bases lay between the germline ends. This CDR3 is 13 amino acids long. Looked up from germline, CDR1 is MNHEY and CDR2 is SMNVEV (reference sequence). In nucleotides, the CDR3 is TGTGCCAGCAGTCCCCCCGGGGGAGCAGCGGCTTTCTTT. It encodes CASSPPGGAAAFF.